This T cell receptor (beta chain) is drawn from a study of breast tumors, draining lymph nodes, adjacent tissues. Whole-study findings and limits: Data fit most tumor T cells coming from lymph node, expanding in tumor. Tumor repertoires ranked between lymph nodes and nontumor tissue in diversity, with V and J gene preferences. Compared with basal-like, luminal-like tumors shared significantly more repertoire with nontumor tissue. That most tumor T cells come from lymph nodes remained unproven.

On this clonotype: Its antigen is unknown.

One entry per CDR3 protein results from TCRdb running MiXCR on the multiplex PCR reads. The sample has about 21,000 distinct CDR3 sequences; about 60% are singletons. The sequence was obtained from a female donor with breast cancer. Some clones in this sample may be carry-over from other donors' samples. Sequencing used breast tumor tissue.

CDR3 region: CASRGAYEQYF. The DNA for the CDR3 is TGTGCCAGCAGAGGGGCCTACGAGCAGTACTTC. The J gene is TRBJ2-7, the V gene TRBV6-1; possibly TRBD1 for D (5 bases). This CDR3 is 11 amino acids long. Trimming removed 6 bases from V and 2 bases from J, with 5 bases in between. From germline, CDR1 is MNHNS and CDR2 SASEGT.